A selection of T cell receptor beta chains follows, all from one sample in a study of blood T cell repertoires in COVID-19. Using immunoSEQ multiplex PCR, the repertoire was profiled, and TCRdb retains in-frame clones only, with some absent. The table shows under 350,000 clones, with 89% occurring only once. The sample taken for sequencing was PBMCs or T cells enriched from blood (not recorded which). These TCRs come from a woman aged 40 to 50 who had recovered from COVID-19. CDR3s include the opening cysteine and the closing phenylalanine or tryptophan. A D gene is named only where the DNA matches it firmly. Not all rows give a size; the values are once, few, many and, for expanded clones, a class.

v_call: TRBV5-1; d_call: -; j_call: TRBJ1-4; clone_size: -; cdr3_nt: TGCGCCAGCAGCTTGGTCGCGGGGCATGAAAAACTGTTTTTT; cdr3_aa: CASSLVAGHEKLFF
v_call: TRBV5-6; d_call: -; j_call: TRBJ1-1; clone_size: -; cdr3_nt: TGTGCCAGCAGCTTGGGGAGAGAGCACAGGTACAACACTGAAGCTTTCTTT; cdr3_aa: CASSLGREHRYNTEAFF
v_call: TRBV11-2; d_call: -; j_call: TRBJ2-5; clone_size: -; cdr3_nt: TGTGCCAGCAGCCGAATCTCCAGACAGGAGACCCAGTACTTC; cdr3_aa: CASSRISRQETQYF
v_call: TRBV28; d_call: TRBD1; j_call: TRBJ1-1; clone_size: -; cdr3_nt: TGTGCCAGCAGTGCACACAGGGGACCCACTGAAGCTTTCTTT; cdr3_aa: CASSAHRGPTEAFF
v_call: TRBV2; d_call: -; j_call: TRBJ2-7; clone_size: -; cdr3_nt: TGTGCCAGCAGTGAAGGATTCGGCTCCTACGAGCAGTACTTC; cdr3_aa: CASSEGFGSYEQYF
v_call: TRBV2; d_call: -; j_call: TRBJ1-1; clone_size: -; cdr3_nt: TGTGCCAGCAGTGGGGCCAGGGCAGGCACTGAAGCTTTCTTT; cdr3_aa: CASSGARAGTEAFF
v_call: TRBV12-3/TRBV12-4; d_call: -; j_call: TRBJ1-1; clone_size: -; cdr3_nt: TGTGCCAGCAGTTTGCGAGGGTTTGAAGCTTTCTTT; cdr3_aa: CASSLRGFEAFF
v_call: TRBV11-3; d_call: TRBD2; j_call: TRBJ2-1; clone_size: once; cdr3_nt: TGTGCCAGCAGCTTAGAGGGAGCGGGGACCTTCTCCTACAATGAGCAGTTCTTC; cdr3_aa: CASSLEGAGTFSYNEQFF
v_call: TRBV7-9; d_call: TRBD1; j_call: TRBJ1-4; clone_size: -; cdr3_nt: TGTGCCAGCAGCTCGGGACAGGGCAATGAAAAACTGTTTTTT; cdr3_aa: CASSSGQGNEKLFF
v_call: TRBV5-1; d_call: TRBD2; j_call: TRBJ2-1; clone_size: -; cdr3_nt: TGCGCCAGCAGCTTGGAGGCTAGCGGATACAATGAGCAGTTCTTC; cdr3_aa: CASSLEASGYNEQFF
v_call: TRBV18; d_call: -; j_call: TRBJ2-7; clone_size: -; cdr3_nt: TGTGCCAGCTCACCGTCCAGGGCCTCCTACGAGCAGTACTTC; cdr3_aa: CASSPSRASYEQYF
v_call: TRBV7-2; d_call: TRBD1; j_call: TRBJ1-1; clone_size: -; cdr3_nt: TGTGCCAGCAGCTTAGGGACAGGGGGCAGGGACACTGAAGCTTTCTTT; cdr3_aa: CASSLGTGGRDTEAFF
v_call: TRBV7-3; d_call: -; j_call: TRBJ1-5; clone_size: -; cdr3_nt: TGTGCCAGCAGCCCAGACAGGAATCAGCCCCAGCATTTT; cdr3_aa: CASSPDRNQPQHF
v_call: TRBV14; d_call: -; j_call: TRBJ1-1; clone_size: -; cdr3_nt: TGTGCCAGCAGCCAAAGTAGATTCACTGAAGCTTTCTTT; cdr3_aa: CASSQSRFTEAFF
v_call: TRBV24-1; d_call: TRBD1; j_call: TRBJ1-1; clone_size: -; cdr3_nt: TGTGCCACCAGTGATCTCAGGGGGGATGAAGCTTTCTTT; cdr3_aa: CATSDLRGDEAFF
v_call: TRBV2; d_call: -; j_call: TRBJ2-1; clone_size: -; cdr3_nt: TGTGCCAGCGAGTTTTCCTACAATGAGCAGTTCTTC; cdr3_aa: CASEFSYNEQFF
v_call: TRBV6-2/TRBV6-3; d_call: TRBD1; j_call: TRBJ1-1; clone_size: -; cdr3_nt: TGTGCCAGCAGCTCTATCTGGGACAGGGAAGTTGGGACTGAAGCTTTCTTT; cdr3_aa: CASSSIWDREVGTEAFF